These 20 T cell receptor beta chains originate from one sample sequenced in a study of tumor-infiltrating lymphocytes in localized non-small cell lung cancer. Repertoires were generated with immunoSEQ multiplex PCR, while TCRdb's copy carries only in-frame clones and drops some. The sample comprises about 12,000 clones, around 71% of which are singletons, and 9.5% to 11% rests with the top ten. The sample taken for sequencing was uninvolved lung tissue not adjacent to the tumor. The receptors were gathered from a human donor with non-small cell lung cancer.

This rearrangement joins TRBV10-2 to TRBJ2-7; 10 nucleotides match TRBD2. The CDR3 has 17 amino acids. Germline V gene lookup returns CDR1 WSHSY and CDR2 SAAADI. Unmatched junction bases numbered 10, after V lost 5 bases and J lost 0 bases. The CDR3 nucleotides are TGCGCCAGCAGTCGGCTAGCGGGGGCCCACAGCTCCTACGAGCAGTACTTC. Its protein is CASSRLAGAHSSYEQYF.

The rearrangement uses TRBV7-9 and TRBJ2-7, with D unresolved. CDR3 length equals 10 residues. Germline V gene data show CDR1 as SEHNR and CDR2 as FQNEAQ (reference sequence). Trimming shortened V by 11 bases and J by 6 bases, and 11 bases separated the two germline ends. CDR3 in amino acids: CAGTLSEQYF. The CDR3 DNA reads TGTGCCGGAACTCTCTCCGAGCAGTACTTC.

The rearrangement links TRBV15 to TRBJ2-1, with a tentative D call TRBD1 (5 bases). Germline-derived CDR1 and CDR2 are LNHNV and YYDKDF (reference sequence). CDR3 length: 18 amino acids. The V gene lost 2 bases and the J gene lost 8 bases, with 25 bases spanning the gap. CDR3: CATSRLYYLQDHRDEQFF. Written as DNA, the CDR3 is TGTGCCACCAGCAGACTCTACTACCTACAGGATCATAGGGATGAGCAGTTCTTC.

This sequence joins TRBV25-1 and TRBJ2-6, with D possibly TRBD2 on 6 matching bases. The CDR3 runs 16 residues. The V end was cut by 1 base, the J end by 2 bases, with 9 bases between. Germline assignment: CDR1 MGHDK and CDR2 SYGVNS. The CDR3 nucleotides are TGTGCCAGCAGTGAATCGGGACTTGCTGGGGCCAACGTCCTGACTTTC. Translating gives CASSESGLAGANVLTF.

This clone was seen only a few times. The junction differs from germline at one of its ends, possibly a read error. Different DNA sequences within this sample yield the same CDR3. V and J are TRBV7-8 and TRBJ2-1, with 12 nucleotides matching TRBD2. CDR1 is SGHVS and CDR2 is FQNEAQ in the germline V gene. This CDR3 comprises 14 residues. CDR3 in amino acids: CASSLAGGPDEQFF. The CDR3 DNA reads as TGTGCCAGCAGCCTAGCGGGAGGGCCCGATGAGCAGTTCTTC.

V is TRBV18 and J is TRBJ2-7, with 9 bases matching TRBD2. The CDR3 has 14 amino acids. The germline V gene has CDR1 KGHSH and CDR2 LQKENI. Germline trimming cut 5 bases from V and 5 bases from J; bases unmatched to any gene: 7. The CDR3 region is CASSTSGTSNEQYF. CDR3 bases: TGTGCCAGCTCAACATCCGGGACTAGCAACGAGCAGTACTTC.

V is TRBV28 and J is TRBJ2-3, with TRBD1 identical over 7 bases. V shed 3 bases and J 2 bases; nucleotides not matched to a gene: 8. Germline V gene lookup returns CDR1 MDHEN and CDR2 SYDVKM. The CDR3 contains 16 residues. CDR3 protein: CASSFRTGGATDTQYF. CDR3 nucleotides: TGTGCCAGCAGTTTCCGGACAGGCGGAGCCACAGATACGCAGTATTTT.

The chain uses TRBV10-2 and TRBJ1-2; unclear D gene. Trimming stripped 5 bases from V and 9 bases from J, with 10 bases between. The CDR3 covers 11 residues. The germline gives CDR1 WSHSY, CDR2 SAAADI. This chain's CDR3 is CASSTIGRYTF. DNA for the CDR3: TGCGCCAGCAGTACTATAGGGCGCTACACCTTC.

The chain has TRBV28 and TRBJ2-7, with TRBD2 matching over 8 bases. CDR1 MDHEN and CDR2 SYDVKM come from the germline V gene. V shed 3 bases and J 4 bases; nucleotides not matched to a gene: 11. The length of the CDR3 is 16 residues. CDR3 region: CASSLVAGSPNYEQYF. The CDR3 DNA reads TGTGCCAGCAGTTTGGTAGCGGGATCCCCCAATTACGAGCAGTACTTC.

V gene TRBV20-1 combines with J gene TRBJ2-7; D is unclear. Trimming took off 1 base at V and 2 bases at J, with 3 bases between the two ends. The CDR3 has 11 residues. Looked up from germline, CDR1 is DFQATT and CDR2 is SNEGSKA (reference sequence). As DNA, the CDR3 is TGCAGTGCTAGAGGGACCTACGAGCAGTACTTC. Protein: CSARGTYEQYF.

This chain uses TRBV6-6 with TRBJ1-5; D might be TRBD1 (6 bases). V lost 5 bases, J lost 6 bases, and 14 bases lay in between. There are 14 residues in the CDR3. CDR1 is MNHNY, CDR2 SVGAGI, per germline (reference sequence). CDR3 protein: CASSLPGVGQPQHF. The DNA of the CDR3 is TGTGCCAGCAGTCTGCCAGGGGTTGGTCAGCCCCAGCATTTT.

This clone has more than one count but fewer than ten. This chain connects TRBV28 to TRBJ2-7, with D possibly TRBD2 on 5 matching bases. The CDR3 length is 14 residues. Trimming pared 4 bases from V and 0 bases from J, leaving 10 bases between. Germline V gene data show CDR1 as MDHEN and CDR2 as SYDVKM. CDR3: CASSSGLLSYEQYF. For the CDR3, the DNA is TGTGCCAGCAGTTCAGGACTCCTCTCCTACGAGCAGTACTTC.

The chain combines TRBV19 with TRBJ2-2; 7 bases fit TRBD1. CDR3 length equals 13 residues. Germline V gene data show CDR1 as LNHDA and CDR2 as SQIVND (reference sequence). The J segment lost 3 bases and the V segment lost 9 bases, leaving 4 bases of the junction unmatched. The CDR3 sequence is CASHDRDTGELFF. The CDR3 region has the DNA TGTGCCAGCCATGACAGGGACACCGGGGAGCTGTTTTTT.

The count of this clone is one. CDR3 in DNA: TGTGCCAGCAGCTTAAGGGGCTGGGACACTGAAGCTTTCTTT. It codes for CASSLRGWDTEAFF. The chain combines TRBV7-2 with TRBJ1-1; possible D gene TRBD1, 5 bases. Germline CDR1 and CDR2: SGHTA and FQGNSA. V was shortened by 2 bases and J by 3 bases, with 10 bases between the two germline ends. The CDR3 is made up of 14 amino acids.

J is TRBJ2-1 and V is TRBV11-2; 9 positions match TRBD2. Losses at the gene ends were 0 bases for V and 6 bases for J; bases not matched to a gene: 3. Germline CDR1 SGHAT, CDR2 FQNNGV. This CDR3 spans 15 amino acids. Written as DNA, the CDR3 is TGTGCCAGCAGCTTAGAGGCTAGCGGGACCAATGAGCAGTTCTTC. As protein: CASSLEASGTNEQFF.

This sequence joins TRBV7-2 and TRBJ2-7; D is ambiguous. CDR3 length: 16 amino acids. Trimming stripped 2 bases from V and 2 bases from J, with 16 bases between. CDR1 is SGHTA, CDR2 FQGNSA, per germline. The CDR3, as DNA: TGTGCCAGCAGCTTAATGTTCGTCCGCGGTGCCTACGAGCAGTACTTC. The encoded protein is CASSLMFVRGAYEQYF. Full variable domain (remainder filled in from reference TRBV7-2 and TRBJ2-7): GAGVSQSPSNKVTEKGKDVELRCDPISGHTALYWYRQSLGQGLEFLIYFQGNSAPDKSGLPSDRFSAERTGGSVSTLTIQRTQQEDSAVYLCASSLMFVRGAYEQYFGPGTRLTVT.

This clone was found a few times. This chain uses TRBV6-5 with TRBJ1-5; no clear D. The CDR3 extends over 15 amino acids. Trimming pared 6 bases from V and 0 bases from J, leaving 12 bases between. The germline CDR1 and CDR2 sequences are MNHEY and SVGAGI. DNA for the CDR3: TGTGCCAGCAGGGCGGAAGTTCGTAGCAATCAGCCCCAGCATTTT. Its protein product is CASRAEVRSNQPQHF.

DNA for the CDR3: TGTGCCAGCAGCTGGGACCCCGCGAACACCGGGGAGCTGTTTTTT. It specifies CASSWDPANTGELFF. The genes are TRBV11-2 and TRBJ2-2; D tentatively reads TRBD1 or TRBD2 (5 bases each). Germline V gives CDR1 SGHAT, CDR2 FQNNGV. This CDR3 has 15 amino acids. Trimming removed 4 bases from V and 0 bases from J, with 9 bases in between. The whole variable domain, filled in from reference TRBV11-2 and TRBJ2-2, reads EAGVAQSPRYKIIEKRQSVAFWCNPISGHATLYWYQQILGQGPKLLIQFQNNGVVDDSQLPKDRFSAERLKGVDSTLKIQPAKLEDSAVYLCASSWDPANTGELFFGEGSRLTVL.

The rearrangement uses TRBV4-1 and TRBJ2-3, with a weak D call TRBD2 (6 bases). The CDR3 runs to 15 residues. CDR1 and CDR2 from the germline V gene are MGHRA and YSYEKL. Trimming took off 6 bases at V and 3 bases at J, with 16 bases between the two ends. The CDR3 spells CASRWAFGGTDTQYF. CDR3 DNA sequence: TGCGCCAGCAGATGGGCATTTGGGGGGACAGATACGCAGTATTTT.

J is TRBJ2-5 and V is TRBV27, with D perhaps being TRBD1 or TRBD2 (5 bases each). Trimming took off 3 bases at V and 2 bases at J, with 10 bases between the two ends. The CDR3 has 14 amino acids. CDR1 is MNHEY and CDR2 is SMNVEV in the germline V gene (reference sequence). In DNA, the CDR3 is TGTGCCAGCAGTTTCGGGACGGCACAAGAGACCCAGTACTTC. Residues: CASSFGTAQETQYF.